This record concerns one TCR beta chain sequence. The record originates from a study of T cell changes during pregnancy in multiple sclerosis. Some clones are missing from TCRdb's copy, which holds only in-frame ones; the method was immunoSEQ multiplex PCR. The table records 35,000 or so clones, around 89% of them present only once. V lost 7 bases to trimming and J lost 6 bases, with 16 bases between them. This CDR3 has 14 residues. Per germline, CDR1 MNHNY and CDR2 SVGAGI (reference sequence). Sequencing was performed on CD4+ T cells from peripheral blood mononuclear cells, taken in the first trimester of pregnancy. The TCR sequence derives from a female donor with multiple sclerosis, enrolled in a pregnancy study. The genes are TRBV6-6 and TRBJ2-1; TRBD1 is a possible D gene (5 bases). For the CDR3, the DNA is TGTGCCAGCACCTTAGGCCAGGGAAGCAATGAGCAGTTCTTC. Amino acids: CASTLGQGSNEQFF.